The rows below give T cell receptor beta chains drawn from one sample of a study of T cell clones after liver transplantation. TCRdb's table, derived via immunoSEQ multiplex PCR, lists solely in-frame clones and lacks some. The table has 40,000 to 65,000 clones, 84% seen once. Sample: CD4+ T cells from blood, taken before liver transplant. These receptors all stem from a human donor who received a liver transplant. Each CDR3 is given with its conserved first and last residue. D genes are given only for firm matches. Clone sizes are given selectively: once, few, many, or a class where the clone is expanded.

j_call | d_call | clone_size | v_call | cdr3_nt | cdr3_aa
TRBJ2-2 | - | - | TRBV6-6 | TGTGCCAGCACTAATGGGCGCGCGAACACCGGGGAGCTGTTTTTT | CASTNGRANTGELFF
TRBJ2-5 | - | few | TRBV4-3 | TGCGCCAGCAGCCAAGACACTAGCAAAGAGACCCAGTACTTC | CASSQDTSKETQYF
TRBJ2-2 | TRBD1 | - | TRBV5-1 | TGCGCCAGCAGCTTGGGACAGGGAGAGGCCGGGGAGCTGTTTTTT | CASSLGQGEAGELFF
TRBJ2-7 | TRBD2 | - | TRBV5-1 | TGCGCCAGCAGCTTTTGCCGGGACGGGGGGTTCTGCGAGCAGTACTTC | CASSFCRDGGFCEQYF
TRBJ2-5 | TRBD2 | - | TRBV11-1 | TGTGCCAGCAGCTTAGGACCGGGACTACGAAAGTCCGGAAAAGAGACCCAGTACTTC | CASSLGPGLRKSGKETQYF
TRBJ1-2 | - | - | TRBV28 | TGTGCCAGCAGTTTGGCAGGGGTGAGCTATGGCTACACCTTC | CASSLAGVSYGYTF
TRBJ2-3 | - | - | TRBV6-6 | TGTGCCAGCGTCGATGGCACAGATACGCAGTATTTT | CASVDGTDTQYF
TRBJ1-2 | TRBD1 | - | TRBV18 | TGTGCCAGCTCACCACGCGACAGGGAATCGGGCTACACCTTC | CASSPRDRESGYTF
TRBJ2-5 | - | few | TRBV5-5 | TGTGCCAGCACCCCCATTGCGGGATACGAGACCCAGTACTTC | CASTPIAGYETQYF
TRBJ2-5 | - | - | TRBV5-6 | TGTGCCAGCGGTCTAGAAAAAGAGACCCAGTACTTC | CASGLEKETQYF
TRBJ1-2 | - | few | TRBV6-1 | TGTGCCAGCAGTGAAGCGGGGAATAATGGCTACACCTTC | CASSEAGNNGYTF